Presented here are 24 T cell receptor beta chains from one specimen sequenced in a study of spatial heterogeneity in lung cancer. In TCRdb, the 5' RACE reads were re-called with MiXCR into one record per CDR3 protein. Of about 10,000 distinct CDR3 sequences listed, less than 7% were seen once; the top ten hold roughly 30%. Time point noted: sample taken at primary tumor resection. The sequences come from normal lung tissue next to the tumor, collected at surgery. The receptors stem from a male donor with early-stage non-small cell lung cancer.

This clonotype was seen many times. The chain recombines TRBV21-1 with TRBJ1-1; TRBD1 is the table's D call and was not checked against the DNA. TRBV21-1 is tagged as a pseudogene. The CDR3 loop spans 18 amino acids. CDR3 nucleotide sequence: TGTGCCAGCAGCGCCGGGAGAGGACAGGGAATCATGAACACTGAAGCTTTCTTT. The encoded protein is CASSAGRGQGIMNTEAFF.

This clonotype was recorded many times. Germline is not matched at one junction end, which may reflect a read error. The genes are TRBV4-3 and TRBJ2-7; possibly TRBD2 for D (6 bases). The CDR3 runs 15 residues. CDR1 and CDR2 from the germline V gene are LGHNA and YSLEER. The CDR3 is CASSRQGYLRLERDF. The CDR3 nucleotides read TGCGCCAGCAGCCGGCAGGGTTACCTGAGACTAGAGAGGGACTTC.

This clonotype was seen ten or more times. This chain uses TRBV6-6 with TRBJ2-1; tentatively, D is TRBD2 (6 bases). Germline CDR1 MNHNY, CDR2 SVGAGI (reference sequence). The CDR3 sequence is 18 residues long. Trimming left V 2 bases short and J 7 bases short, with 24 bases between. This CDR3 is CASSYGGTSLFNANEQFF. The CDR3 nucleotides are TGTGCCAGCAGTTACGGGGGGACCTCTCTATTTAATGCTAATGAGCAGTTCTTC.

This clonotype was counted at least ten times. CDR3 bases: TGCGCCAGTAGCAAGGTGGCTGAGTACGAGCAGTACTTC. Translation gives CASSKVAEYEQYF. This chain connects TRBV5-1 to TRBJ2-7; D ambiguous. The CDR3 length is 13 residues. Trimming pared 8 bases from V and 4 bases from J, leaving 16 bases between. CDR1 and CDR2 (germline): SGHRS, YFSETQ.

The rearrangement links TRBV20-1 to TRBJ2-1, with a weak D call TRBD2 (5 bases). CDR3 length equals 19 residues. The ends were cut back, 0 bases at V and 2 bases at J, with 23 bases in the middle. Germline assignment: CDR1 DFQATT and CDR2 SNEGSKA (reference sequence). The CDR3 nucleotides read TGCAGTGCTAGAGATTCGGGTCGAGGGTTTGCCGATCCCTACAATGAGCAGTTCTTC. This codes for CSARDSGRGFADPYNEQFF.

This clonotype was seen many times. This chain links TRBV15 with TRBJ1-5; 8 nucleotides match TRBD1. The CDR3 is 15 amino acids. J was trimmed by 5 bases and V by 1 base; bases with no gene match: 4. Germline CDR1 is LNHNV and CDR2 is YYDKDF (reference sequence). CDR3 loop: CATSRGDRSDQPQHF. For the CDR3, the DNA is TGTGCCACCAGCAGAGGGGACAGGAGCGATCAGCCCCAGCATTTT.

This clonotype was seen many times. The rearrangement uses TRBV7-2 and TRBJ2-4; weak D call: TRBD1 (6 bases). The CDR3 length is 13 residues. Germline loops: CDR1 SGHTA, CDR2 FQGNSA. Trimming shortened V by 6 bases and J by 6 bases, and 12 bases separated the two germline ends. DNA for the CDR3: TGTGCCAGCAGGCAGGGGACCCGAAACATTCAGTACTTC. It encodes CASRQGTRNIQYF. Supplemented by reference TRBV7-2 and TRBJ2-4, the full variable domain reads GAGVSQSPSNKVTEKGKDVELRCDPISGHTALYWYRQSLGQGLEFLIYFQGNSAPDKSGLPSDRFSAERTGGSVSTLTIQRTQQEDSAVYLCASRQGTRNIQYFGAGTRLSVL.

This clonotype was observed many times. The DNA for the CDR3 is TGTGCCAGCAGCTTAGATCTAGAGACCCAGTACTTC. The encoded protein is CASSLDLETQYF. The rearrangement uses TRBV7-9 and TRBJ2-5; D is uncertain. The V gene's germline CDR1 is SEHNR and CDR2 FQNEAQ (reference sequence). The CDR3 extends over 12 amino acids. V was trimmed by 1 base and J by 4 bases, leaving 4 bases between them.

This clonotype was counted many times. Here the CDR3 reads CASSISPGRNQPQHF. In DNA, the CDR3 is TGTGCCAGCAGCATCTCTCCGGGACGCAATCAGCCCCAGCATTTT. The rearrangement joins TRBV5-5 to TRBJ1-5, with D possibly matching TRBD1 (5 bases). The CDR3 sequence is 15 residues long. Trimming took off 4 bases at V and 2 bases at J, with 13 bases between the two ends. The germline CDR1 and CDR2 sequences are SGHKS and YYEKEE (reference sequence).

This clonotype was counted many times. This rearrangement joins TRBV6-4 to TRBJ1-1; possible D gene TRBD1, 5 bases. V lost 5 bases and J lost 3, with 22 bases in between. The CDR3 runs 17 residues. Germline V gives CDR1 MRHNA, CDR2 SNTAGT. CDR3 in DNA: TGTGCCAGCAGTTCTTTCGGGGGGGACGGCAAGGACACTGAAGCTTTCTTT. Its protein product is CASSSFGGDGKDTEAFF.

At least ten counts were recorded for this clonotype. The rearrangement uses TRBV11-2 and TRBJ2-3; 7 nucleotides agree with TRBD2. V lost 2 bases and J lost 6; bases outside the gene matches: 14. CDR1 and CDR2 (germline): SGHAT, FQNNGV. CDR3 length: 17 residues. This CDR3 reads CASSLKLDPGGTDTQYF. CDR3 coding DNA: TGTGCCAGCAGCTTAAAGTTGGATCCCGGGGGGACCGATACGCAGTATTTT.

This clonotype was counted ten times or more. The chain carries TRBV5-5 and TRBJ2-5, with 9 bases fitting TRBD2. The germline V gene encodes CDR1 SGHKS and CDR2 YYEKEE (reference sequence). Trimming cost V 0 bases and J 4 bases; bases outside gene matches: 4. The CDR3 runs 15 residues. CDR3 nucleotides: TGTGCCAGCAGCTTGGGTTCTAGCGGGATAGAGACCCAGTACTTC. This sequence encodes CASSLGSSGIETQYF.

At least ten counts were recorded for this clonotype. The chain is built from TRBV5-8 and TRBJ2-1; D is unresolved. This CDR3 comprises 11 residues. The V gene's germline CDR1 is SGHTS and CDR2 YDEGEE. Deletions cut 0 bases from V and 7 bases from J, with 2 bases between. The CDR3 here is CASSLGNEQFF. Written as DNA, the CDR3 is TGTGCCAGCAGCTTGGGAAATGAGCAGTTCTTC.

This chain links TRBV12-3 or TRBV12-4 with TRBJ1-5; 10 nucleotides align to TRBD1. Trimming took 1 base from V and 4 from J; bases not matched to a gene: 1. The CDR3 has 15 residues. The chain's CDR3 is CASSLGTGGNQPQHF. The CDR3 nucleotides are TGTGCCAGCAGTTTAGGGACAGGGGGAAATCAGCCCCAGCATTTT.

This clonotype was found many times. The rearrangement uses TRBV9 and TRBJ1-2; D is perhaps TRBD1 (6 bases). V dropped 4 bases and J dropped 4 bases, with 17 bases sitting between them. The CDR3 loop spans 15 amino acids. Per germline, CDR1 SGDLS and CDR2 YYNGEE. CDR3 nucleotide sequence: TGTGCCAGCAGCCCATCCTCGGGGGCGGTCTATGGCTACACCTTC. This gives the protein CASSPSSGAVYGYTF. The whole variable domain, remainder taken from reference TRBV9 and TRBJ1-2, is DSGVTQTPKHLITATGQRVTLRCSPRSGDLSVYWYQQSLDQGLQFLIQYYNGEERAKGNILERFSAQQFPDLHSELNLSSLELGDSALYFCASSPSSGAVYGYTFGSGTRLTVV.

This clonotype was detected only a few times. The CDR3 DNA follows: TGTGCCAGCAGCCGTAGCGGAAACACAGATACGCAGTATTTT. Translated: CASSRSGNTDTQYF. The V call is TRBV6-6, the J call TRBJ2-3; the D gene is possibly TRBD2 (6 bases). The CDR3 sequence is 14 residues long. Germline CDR1 and CDR2: MNHNY and SVGAGI (reference sequence). Trimming cost V 6 bases and J 2 bases, with 12 bases left between them.

This clonotype was detected many times. A much larger clonotype is one base distant, so this may be a read error. The chain is built from TRBV7-6 and TRBJ2-7; D ambiguous. The CDR3 consists of 11 residues. Germline-derived CDR1 and CDR2 are SGHVS and FNYEAQ. V was cut by 4 bases and J by 2 bases, with 3 bases left in between. The CDR3 DNA reads as TGTGCCAGCAGCTCCGCCTACGAGCAGTACTTC. Translation: CASSSAYEQYF. Drawing the rest from reference TRBV7-6 and TRBJ2-7, the complete variable domain is GAGVSQSPRYKVTKRGQDVALRCDPISGHVSLYWYRQALGQGPEFLTYFNYEAQQDKSGLPNDRFSAERPEGSISTLTIQRTEQRDSAMYRCASSSAYEQYFGPGTRLTVT.

This clonotype was observed many times. The chain recombines TRBV6-2 or TRBV6-3 with TRBJ2-1, with TRBD2 identical over 8 bases. After removal of 0 bases from V and 8 bases from J, the junction contained 3 bases not matched to a gene. CDR3 length: 14 residues. Germline V CDR1 and CDR2: MNHEY, SVGEGT. The CDR3 sequence is CASSYSSGVDEQFF. The CDR3 nucleotides are TGTGCCAGCAGTTACTCTAGCGGGGTAGATGAGCAGTTCTTC.

This clonotype was seen at least ten times. The gene calls are TRBV23-1 and TRBJ2-5, with 11 bases that match TRBD2. TRBV23-1 is an open reading frame whose function is uncertain. The CDR3 runs to 16 residues. V trimming: 4 bases; J trimming: 4 bases; junction bases outside the gene matches: 8. This CDR3 is CASSLPLAGGPETQYF. CDR3 DNA: TGCGCCAGCAGTCTCCCCTTAGCGGGGGGGCCAGAGACCCAGTACTTC.

The rearrangement links TRBV11-2 to TRBJ1-3; no reliable D call. V lost 2 bases and J 9 bases, leaving 11 bases between the germline ends. CDR1 is SGHAT, CDR2 FQNNGV, per germline. This CDR3 is built from 13 residues. CDR3: CASSLFDSGTIYF. CDR3 coding DNA: TGTGCCAGCAGCTTATTTGATTCTGGCACCATATATTTT. The whole variable domain, remainder taken from reference TRBV11-2 and TRBJ1-3, is EAGVAQSPRYKIIEKRQSVAFWCNPISGHATLYWYQQILGQGPKLLIQFQNNGVVDDSQLPKDRFSAERLKGVDSTLKIQPAKLEDSAVYLCASSLFDSGTIYFGEGSWLTVV.

This clonotype was seen repeatedly, ten times or more. This chain connects TRBV6-2 or TRBV6-3 to TRBJ1-2; 7 bases map to TRBD1. J was trimmed by 4 bases and V by 5 bases; bases with no gene match: 10. The CDR3 extends over 15 amino acids. In germline, CDR1 is MNHEY, CDR2 SVGEGT. The CDR3 DNA follows: TGTGCCAGCAGTAACGACAGGGATTTCCTCTATGGCTACACCTTC. This gives the protein CASSNDRDFLYGYTF.

At least ten counts were recorded for this clonotype. The chain joins TRBV5-4 to TRBJ2-7; 8 positions match TRBD2. J was trimmed by 4 bases and V by 0 bases; bases with no gene match: 6. The germline gives CDR1 SGHNT, CDR2 YYREEE (reference sequence). CDR3 size: 15 residues. CDR3 protein: CASSLGRSGGYEQYF. CDR3 DNA: TGTGCCAGCAGCTTGGGAAGAAGCGGGGGTTACGAGCAGTACTTC. Based on the CDR3 plus reference TRBV5-4 and TRBJ2-7, the full variable domain is ETGVTQSPTHLIKTRGQQVTLRCSSQSGHNTVSWYQQALGQGPQFIFQYYREEENGRGNFPPRFSGLQFPNYSSELNVNALELDDSALYLCASSLGRSGGYEQYFGPGTRLTVT.

At least ten counts were recorded for this clonotype. The rearrangement joins TRBV20-1 to TRBJ2-5, with 8 nucleotides matching TRBD1. The CDR3 contains 15 residues. Germline V CDR1 and CDR2: DFQATT, SNEGSKA (reference sequence). J gave up 1 base and V 3 bases, and 7 bases lay outside the gene matches. DNA of the CDR3: TGCAGTGCTAGGGAAACAGGGGGGATCCAAGAGACCCAGTACTTC. It specifies CSARETGGIQETQYF.

This clonotype was detected many times. The V gene is TRBV7-2, the J gene TRBJ1-3, with no clear D. The V gene lost 5 bases and the J gene lost 1 base, with 15 bases spanning the gap. Germline V gives CDR1 SGHTA, CDR2 FQGNSA. CDR3 length: 16 residues. The CDR3, as DNA: TGTGCCAGCAGCCTATCTGCCTCCTTTTCTGGAAACACCATATATTTT. Its translation: CASSLSASFSGNTIYF.